The 12 T cell receptor beta chains given below trace back to one sample, sequenced in a study of T cell clones after liver transplantation (dated by TCRdb to the late 2010s). Libraries were prepared through the immunoSEQ multiplex PCR assay. Not all clones reach the TCRdb copy of this immuneACCESS table, which keeps in-frame sequences only. Checked studies attribute under half of the gap to unresolved V genes and leave the rest unexplained. The sample contains under 150,000 clones, about nine tenths of them found a single time. The ten largest clones represent about 0.8% of the sample. Sample: CD4+ T cells from blood, taken 12 months after liver transplant. These receptors originate from a human patient who received a liver transplant. A transplant means some T cells may be of graft donor rather than patient origin.

The chain joins TRBV29-1 to TRBJ2-5; 9 nucleotides agree with TRBD1. V was pared by 2 bases and J by 2 bases, with 6 bases of the junction left unmatched. The CDR3 runs 15 residues. The germline V gene has CDR1 SQVTM and CDR2 ANQGSEA. The DNA of the CDR3 is TGCAGCGTTGAATCCACCGGGACAGGGCAAGAGACCCAGTACTTC. The encoded protein is CSVESTGTGQETQYF. Variable domain in full (rest from reference TRBV29-1 and TRBJ2-5): SAVISQKPSRDICQRGTSLTIQCQVDSQVTMMFWYRQQPGQSLTLIATANQGSEATYESGFVIDKFPISRPNLTFSTLTVSNMSPEDSSIYLCSVESTGTGQETQYFGPGTRLLVL.

The chain joins TRBV5-1 to TRBJ2-5, with D perhaps matching TRBD1 (5 bases). V gave up 0 bases and J gave up 0 bases, with 6 bases separating them. The CDR3 loop spans 14 amino acids. Germline V gene sequence: CDR1 SGHRS, CDR2 YFSETQ. The CDR3: CASSLVTDQETQYF. Written as DNA, the CDR3 is TGCGCCAGCAGCTTGGTGACAGACCAAGAGACCCAGTACTTC.

The V call is TRBV29-1, the J call TRBJ2-3, with no clear D. The germline V gene has CDR1 SQVTM and CDR2 ANQGSEA. This CDR3 contains 12 residues. V lost 4 bases and J 1 base, leaving 6 bases between the germline ends. CDR3: CSVVLRTDTQYF. DNA of the CDR3: TGCAGCGTTGTTCTCCGCACAGATACGCAGTATTTT.

The CDR3 sequence: CASRRESSYNEQFF. The CDR3 DNA sequence: TGTGCCAGCAGACGGGAGAGCTCCTACAATGAGCAGTTCTTC. The V and J genes are TRBV5-4 and TRBJ2-1, with D perhaps matching TRBD2 (6 bases). This CDR3 has 14 residues. Trimming removed 5 bases at V and 0 bases at J, with 9 bases between. CDR1 and CDR2 from the germline V gene are SGHNT and YYREEE (reference sequence).

The chain is built from TRBV10-3 and TRBJ1-3, with D possibly matching TRBD1 (6 bases). V lost 5 bases and J 0 bases, leaving 8 bases between the germline ends. This CDR3 is built from 14 residues. From germline, CDR1 is ENHRY and CDR2 SYGVKD. The CDR3 here is CAISRDNSGNTIYF. CDR3 in DNA: TGTGCCATCAGTCGGGACAACTCTGGAAACACCATATATTTT.

CDR3 protein: CASSPTSYEQYF. CDR3 DNA sequence: TGTGCCAGCAGCCCCACTAGCTACGAGCAGTACTTC. The chain joins TRBV7-9 to TRBJ2-7, with a weak D call TRBD2 (5 bases). With 5 bases removed from V and 3 bases from J, the gap between germline ends came to 8 bases. The CDR3 has 12 residues. Germline V gene lookup returns CDR1 SEHNR and CDR2 FQNEAQ (reference sequence).

The chain recombines TRBV27 with TRBJ2-6; unclear D gene. V lost 6 bases to trimming and J lost 1 base, with 4 bases between them. Germline V gene lookup returns CDR1 MNHEY and CDR2 SMNVEV (reference sequence). This CDR3 has 13 residues. The CDR3, as DNA: TGTGCCAGCAGGCCTTCTGGGGCCAACGTCCTGACTTTC. It encodes CASRPSGANVLTF.

The chain employs TRBV18 and TRBJ2-5, with D hard to call. V lost 2 bases to trimming and J lost 0 bases, with 4 bases between them. The CDR3 length is 13 residues. Germline V lookup: CDR1 KGHSH, CDR2 LQKENI. This CDR3 is CASSPRHQETQYF. DNA for the CDR3: TGTGCCAGCTCACCAAGGCACCAAGAGACCCAGTACTTC. The full variable domain, with the rest looked up from reference TRBV18 and TRBJ2-5, is NAGVMQNPRHLVRRRGQEARLRCSPMKGHSHVYWYRQLPEEGLKFMVYLQKENIIDESGMPKERFSAEFPKEGPSILRIQQVVRGDSAAYFCASSPRHQETQYFGPGTRLLVL.

The V call is TRBV4-2, the J call TRBJ2-1; TRBD2 matches 9 bases. The CDR3 length is 16 residues. The V and J ends lost 3 bases and 6 bases, in that order; junction bases with no gene match: 9. Germline CDR1 LGHNA, CDR2 YNFKEQ. CDR3 residues: CASSQGGGRAGNEQFF. The CDR3 nucleotides read TGTGCCAGCAGCCAGGGGGGCGGGAGGGCCGGCAATGAGCAGTTCTTC.

V gene TRBV18 combines with J gene TRBJ1-5; 10 bases line up with TRBD1. V lost 3 bases and J lost 4; bases outside the gene matches: 9. Germline V gene sequence: CDR1 KGHSH, CDR2 LQKENI. This CDR3 region has 17 residues. CDR3 sequence (DNA): TGTGCCAGCTCACCCCAGATGATGGACAGGGGGAATCAGCCCCAGCATTTT. Translating gives CASSPQMMDRGNQPQHF.

The table lists this clone with a count of one. The chain carries TRBV2 and TRBJ2-2; 9 nucleotides agree with TRBD2. J lost 4 bases, V lost 7 bases, and 10 bases had no gene match. Germline V gene data show CDR1 as SNHLY and CDR2 as FYNNEI. The CDR3 extends over 16 amino acids. DNA of the CDR3: TGTGCCAGCACATCGGAAGCGGGAGGTGTCACCGGGGAGCTGTTTTTT. It is translated as CASTSEAGGVTGELFF.

Details on this clone: Other DNA sequences in the sample encode the same CDR3. This chain connects TRBV29-1 to TRBJ2-5; D gene uncertain. Germline V gene data show CDR1 as SQVTM and CDR2 as ANQGSEA. This CDR3 is built from 12 residues. Deletions cut 3 bases from V and 0 bases from J, with 5 bases between. The CDR3 DNA reads as TGCAGCGTTGATGGGAACCAAGAGACCCAGTACTTC. It codes for CSVDGNQETQYF.